This T cell receptor (beta chain) was recorded in a study of blood T cell repertoires in COVID-19. About the research overall: Sites in the United States, Italy and Spain provided acute and convalescent COVID-19 samples.

The CDR3 covers 14 residues. Original analysis: It was from reference gene primer amplification that nucleated cell counts were estimated. Produced via immunoSEQ multiplex PCR; TCRdb's table is partial and in-frame only. That table is the source of V, J and clone size, and D and trimming were worked out from the DNA. The table has almost 250,000 clones, about 82% seen once. While infection was still active, Seattle patients were enrolled and then followed longitudinally. The sequencing input was peripheral blood. The chain carries TRBV12-1 and TRBJ1-2; the table names TRBD1, a call not compared with the DNA. TRBV12-1 is a pseudogene. This clonotype was obtained from an elderly woman with COVID-19, enrolled during active disease. The chain's CDR3 is CASSPKQDNYGYTF. DNA of the CDR3: TGTGCCAGCAGCCCTAAACAGGATAACTATGGCTACACCTTC.